This T cell receptor (beta chain) was observed in a study of radiotherapy plus CTLA-4 blockade in lung cancer. Study overall: Disease control was achieved by less than 40% of patients, and objective responses by about 17%. Points from the study as a whole: An expansion of tumor-derived TCR clones occurred in blood after radiotherapy plus ipilimumab. Reported findings show early blood T cell clone dynamics, with interferon-beta, best predicted response.

Focal radiation plus CTLA-4 blockade with ipilimumab was given to patients with chemo-refractory metastatic non-small-cell lung cancer. There are 10 residues in the CDR3. Trimming stripped 6 bases from V and 7 bases from J, with 4 bases between. Germline CDR1 is MDHEN and CDR2 is SYDVKM. Libraries were prepared by immunoSEQ multiplex PCR; TCRdb keeps only in-frame clonotypes and omits some of them. The sample holds 51,000 or so clones; more than 70% are singletons and the top ten take about 7.2%. Regarding this clone: Antigen unknown.

This chain uses TRBV28 with TRBJ1-5; D is uncertain. The sequence derives from a human donor with non-small cell lung cancer whose response to radiotherapy plus ipilimumab could not be evaluated. The material was peripheral blood, obtained from a patient treated with radiotherapy plus ipilimumab. The chain's CDR3 is CASRAQPQHF. Here the CDR3 DNA reads TGTGCCAGCAGAGCCCAGCCCCAGCATTTT.